This TCR beta chain is from a study of T cell responses to AZD1222 COVID-19 vaccine. As for this clone: The antigen is undetermined.

Only in-frame clones appear in the TCRdb table, and some are missing; sequencing was by immunoSEQ multiplex PCR. Among 200,000 to 250,000 clones listed, around 94% were seen once. Study outcomes and limitations: The study reported that nearly half of spike-specific TCRs target unmutated variant regions. At baseline, seropositivity was found in only 6 or 7 AZD1222 recipients. Dominant CD4 TCR responses targeted spike regions 160-218 and 743-854. It should be noted that donors were predominantly white British and more often female, and clonal diversity was possibly underestimated.

The TCR originated in an adult who received the MenACWY meningococcal vaccine as a control. Sequenced here: peripheral blood, sampled 28 days after the second dose of the MenACWY control vaccine.

CDR3 DNA: TGTGCCAGCAGAACCCCCGACGGGCCCGTTAACTATGGCTACACCTTC. It codes for CASRTPDGPVNYGYTF. V and J are TRBV28 and TRBJ1-2, with unresolved D. The ends were cut back, 6 bases at V and 1 base at J, with 18 bases in the middle. CDR3 size: 16 residues. The germline V gene encodes CDR1 MDHEN and CDR2 SYDVKM.